This TCR beta chain was documented in a study of shared clonotypes between healthy human individuals. The repertoire was sequenced with immunoSEQ multiplex PCR; TCRdb's copy has only in-frame clones and lacks some. The sample yields 950,000 to 1,200,000 clones, roughly 77% seen once. V was cut by 5 bases and J by 1 base, with 12 bases left in between. The CDR3 contains 15 residues. Germline CDR1 and CDR2: SGHDT and YYEEEE. The sequence was obtained from a man aged 18-30 years in good health. Some clones in this sample may be carry-over from other donors' samples. The J gene is TRBJ2-2, the V gene TRBV5-6, with D possibly matching TRBD1 (6 bases). Material for sequencing was memory CD4+ T cells from PBMCs. The subset is: CD45RA-negative fraction. CDR3: CASRQGRGNTGELFF. The CDR3 DNA follows: TGTGCCAGCAGACAGGGCCGAGGGAACACCGGGGAGCTGTTTTTT.